These 22 T cell receptor beta chains were all obtained from the same sample, sequenced in a study of tissue T cells after allogeneic stem cell transplantation. Clones were sequenced by immunoSEQ multiplex PCR, and TCRdb holds only the in-frame ones, with some missing. The sample holds a few thousand clones; 48% are singletons and the top ten take approximately 5%. Time point given: mouse harvest day 7 after allogeneic transplant. The graft held 10^6 splenic CD5+ T cells and 10^7 T-cell-depleted bone marrow cells. Sample: gut tissue. These receptor sequences come from a female BALB/c mouse given C57BL/6 T cells with graft-versus-host disease after an allogeneic hematopoietic cell transplant.

As regards this clone: The gene names given are mouse names. The CDR3 goes on 1 residue after the read ends, and that part is filled in from the germline J gene. The chain couples TRBV12-2 to TRBJ2-5; 7 bases fit TRBD1. The CDR3 sequence is 13 residues long. Germline loops: CDR1 SGHLS, CDR2 HYDKME. V was pared by 3 bases and J by 6 bases, with 5 bases of the junction left unmatched. CDR3 loop: CASSRDSGDTQYF. Partial CDR3 DNA: TGTGCCAGCTCTAGGGACAGCGGGGACACCCAGTAC.

As for this clone: Genes and germline come from the mouse. CDR3 bases read: TGTGCCAGCTCCTGGACTGGGGGGAGTGAACAGTAC. Translated: CASSWTGGSEQY. The full-length CDR3 reads as CASSWTGGSEQYF. V usage is TRBV12-1 and J usage is TRBJ2-7, with 11 bases matching TRBD2. The read comes to an end 1 residue before the CDR3 does, leaving the germline J gene to fill in the end. Germline V gives CDR1 SGHSN, CDR2 HYEKVE. The junction had 4 bases not matched to a gene; V was cut back by 4 bases and J by 6 bases. There are 13 residues in the CDR3.

In the case of this clone: The genes are named according to mouse. The CDR3 end is not reached by the read, which stops 1 residue before it; the germline J gene fills it in. The chain couples TRBV13-2 to TRBJ2-3; 12 positions agree with TRBD1. Trimming cost V 2 bases and J 0 bases; bases outside gene matches: 4. The length of the CDR3 is 17 residues. Per the germline V gene, CDR1 is NNHNN and CDR2 is SYGAGS (reference sequence). The DNA read from the CDR3 is TGTGCCAGCGGTGAAGGGACAGGGGGCATAAGTGCAGAAACGCTGTAT. As protein: CASGEGTGGISAETLY. The whole CDR3 sequence reads CASGEGTGGISAETLYF.

A word on this clone: Gene names are mouse gene names. The read terminates 1 residue before the CDR3 end, so the remaining end is supplied by the germline J gene. The chain employs TRBV12-2 and TRBJ2-5, with a possible D match to TRBD1 (5 bases). The V gene lost 0 bases and the J gene lost 5 bases, with 5 bases spanning the gap. The CDR3 has 12 amino acids. CDR1 is SGHLS, CDR2 HYDKME, per germline. CDR3 DNA, as far as it was read: TGTGCCAGCTCTCTCGACAGAGACACCCAGTAC. It specifies CASSLDRDTQY. The complete CDR3 reads CASSLDRDTQYF.

On this clone itself: Gene names denote mouse genes. The read ends 1 residue shy of where the CDR3 ends; the end is completed using the germline J gene. The chain has TRBV26 and TRBJ2-2; no clear D. The CDR3 has 13 residues. V lost 6 bases, J lost 0 bases, and 5 bases lay in between. The germline V gene has CDR1 KGHPV and CDR2 FQNQEV (reference sequence). CDR3 DNA (partial): TGTGCCAGCAGACAGACAAACACCGGGCAGCTCTAC. It translates to CASRQTNTGQLY. The CDR3, in full, reads CASRQTNTGQLYF.

A remark on this clone: The genes and germline here are from mouse. The CDR3 end is not reached by the read, which stops 1 residue before it; the germline J gene fills it in. This chain links TRBV13-3 with TRBJ2-5; 7 nucleotides match TRBD1. The CDR3 covers 14 residues. J gave up 2 bases and V 1 base, and 1 base lay outside the gene matches. CDR1 and CDR2 (germline): NNHDY, SYVADS. CDR3 amino acids: CASSDNRGQDTQYF. CDR3 DNA, as far as it was read: TGTGCCAGCAGTGATAACAGGGGCCAAGACACCCAGTAC. The full variable domain, rest sourced from reference TRBV13-3 and TRBJ2-5, is EAAVTQSPRSKVAVTGGKVTLSCHQTNNHDYMYWYRQDTGHGLRLIHYSYVADSTEKGDIPDGYKASRPSQENFSLILELASLSQTAVYFCASSDNRGQDTQYFGPGTRLLVL.

A remark on this clone: Genes and germline are mouse. The read is 1 residue too short to cover the CDR3 end, so that end is filled in from the germline J gene. This chain connects TRBV12-2 to TRBJ1-6; 8 nucleotides align to TRBD1. TRBJ1-6 is an ORF, and what it does is uncertain. The CDR3 extends over 14 amino acids. The germline V gene has CDR1 SGHLS and CDR2 HYDKME. The J segment lost 5 bases and the V segment lost 2 bases, leaving 1 base of the junction unmatched. CDR3 in amino acids: CASSPDRDNSPLYF. The sequenced part of the CDR3 DNA is TGTGCCAGCTCTCCGGACAGGGATAATTCGCCCCTCTAC.

As concerns this clone: Here the gene names and germline are mouse. Coverage ceases 1 residue before the CDR3 finishes, and the germline J gene fills in the end. This chain links TRBV26 with TRBJ2-7, with D unresolved. The germline gives CDR1 KGHPV, CDR2 FQNQEV (reference sequence). V lost 0 bases and J 2 bases, leaving 5 bases between the germline ends. The CDR3 is 13 residues long. CDR3 bases read: TGTGCCAGCAGTCTGTCAGGGCCCTATGAACAGTAC. Translation gives CASSLSGPYEQY. The full CDR3 reads CASSLSGPYEQYF. The whole variable domain, remainder taken from reference TRBV26 and TRBJ2-7, is NSKVIQTPRYLVKGQGQKAKMRCIPEKGHPVVFWYQQNKNNEFKFLINFQNQEVLQQIDMTEKRFSAECPSNSPCSLEIQSSEAGDSALYLCASSLSGPYEQYFGPGTRLTVL.

Of note for this clone: The genes and germline here are from mouse. The read ends 1 residue early relative to the CDR3; the germline J gene fills the gap. The rearrangement links TRBV1 to TRBJ2-7, with D perhaps matching TRBD1 (5 bases). The CDR3 loop spans 13 amino acids. The V gene lost 1 base and the J gene lost 7 bases, with 11 bases spanning the gap. Germline CDR1 and CDR2: NSQYPW and LRSPGD (reference sequence). The DNA read from the CDR3 is TGCACCTGCAGTGCAGCCAGGGATGGGGAACAGTAC. Encoded protein: CTCSAARDGEQY. The full CDR3 sequence reads CTCSAARDGEQYF.

A word on this clone: The listed genes are named as in mouse. The read terminates 1 residue before the CDR3 end, so the remaining end is supplied by the germline J gene. J is TRBJ2-2 and V is TRBV23; the table's D call of TRBD2 was not tested on the DNA. Germline CDR1 and CDR2: KGHTA and FQNQQP. This CDR3 spans 14 amino acids. Incomplete CDR3 DNA: TGCTCCAGCAGCACTACTGGGGGGACCGGGCAGCTCTAC. It specifies CSSSTTGGTGQLY. The entire CDR3 protein reads CSSSTTGGTGQLYF.

In the case of this clone: Germline and genes: mouse. The CDR3 goes on 1 residue after the read ends, and that part is filled in from the germline J gene. The V call is TRBV3, the J call TRBJ1-4, with 7 bases aligning to TRBD1. CDR3 length: 13 amino acids. J lost 4 bases, V lost 7 bases, and 3 bases had no gene match. CDR1 and CDR2 from the germline V gene are SNHLY and FYNGKV (reference sequence). The sequenced part of the CDR3 DNA is TGTGCCAGCACCCGGGACAGCAACGAAAGATTATTT. It yields the protein CASTRDSNERLF. The whole CDR3 is CASTRDSNERLFF.

For this clone: Mouse gene names and germline throughout. CDR3 amino acids: CASSQSGTAETLYF. The covered CDR3 bases are TGTGCTAGCAGTCAGTCCGGGACTGCAGAAACGCTGTAT. This chain links TRBV17 with TRBJ2-3, with D tentatively TRBD1 or TRBD2 (5 bases each). The CDR3 end is not reached by the read, which stops 1 residue before it; the germline J gene fills it in. V shed 5 bases and J shed 2 bases, with 11 bases lying between them. The CDR3 length is 14 residues. Per the germline V gene, CDR1 is MNHDT and CDR2 is YYDKIL.

In the case of this clone: Mouse names are used for the genes. The CDR3 end falls 1 residue outside the read, so it is completed with the germline J gene. This chain connects TRBV23 to TRBJ2-2; TRBD2 is taken as the D call from the table, unchecked against the DNA. Germline V gene sequence: CDR1 KGHTA, CDR2 FQNQQP. The CDR3 runs 15 residues. This chain's CDR3 is CSSSHGGANTGQLYF. The sequenced part of the CDR3 DNA is TGCTCCAGCAGTCATGGGGGGGCAAACACCGGGCAGCTCTAC.

As for this clone: Mouse names are used for the genes. With the read ending 1 residue before the CDR3 end, the germline J gene is used to fill in that end. V and J are TRBV16 and TRBJ1-5; no reliable D call. The CDR3 runs 13 residues. V lost 1 base and J 3 bases, leaving 4 bases between the germline ends. From germline, CDR1 is SGHSA and CDR2 FRNQAP. CDR3 region: CASSLGPNQAPLF. The covered CDR3 bases are TGTGCAAGCAGCTTAGGGCCCAACCAGGCTCCGCTT.

In this sample, this clone turned up a few times. Gene names and germline refer to mouse. The CDR3 bases that were read are TGTGCAAGCAGCAAACAGGGTGGCCAAGACACCCAGTAC. It encodes CASSKQGGQDTQY. The full CDR3 protein is CASSKQGGQDTQYF. The chain couples TRBV16 to TRBJ2-5; D perhaps matches TRBD1 (6 bases). The read finishes 1 residue shy of the CDR3 end, and the germline J gene is used to complete it. This CDR3 is built from 14 residues. Trimming removed 5 bases from V and 2 bases from J, with 11 bases in between. Germline V lookup: CDR1 SGHSA, CDR2 FRNQAP.

On this clone itself: Mouse names are used for the genes. The DNA ends 1 residue before the CDR3 does, and the rest of the CDR3 is filled in from the germline J gene. The V and J genes are TRBV12-2 and TRBJ1-2; 7 nucleotides agree with TRBD1. After removal of 4 bases from V and 0 bases from J, the junction contained 4 bases not matched to a gene. The CDR3 contains 14 residues. In germline, CDR1 is SGHLS, CDR2 HYDKME. CDR3 amino acids: CASSHGQANSDYTF. CDR3 DNA, as far as it was read: TGTGCCAGCTCCCACGGACAGGCAAACTCCGACTACACC. The variable domain in full, completed from reference TRBV12-2 and TRBJ1-2, reads NSGVVQSPRYIIKGKGERSILKCIPISGHLSVAWYQQTQGQELKFFIQHYDKMERDKGNLPSRFSVQQFDDYHSEMNMSALELEDSAVYFCASSHGQANSDYTFGSGTRLLVI.

Remarks on this clone: Gene names and germline match the mouse. The read comes to an end 1 residue before the CDR3 does, leaving the germline J gene to fill in the end. The rearrangement links TRBV26 to TRBJ1-1; 7 bases map to TRBD1. This CDR3 has 14 residues. Germline V gene data show CDR1 as KGHPV and CDR2 as FQNQEV (reference sequence). V lost 3 bases and J lost 1; bases outside the gene matches: 2. The sequenced CDR3 bases are TGTGCCAGCAGTCTCCACAGGGGAAACACAGAAGTCTTC. This gives the protein CASSLHRGNTEVF. The whole CDR3 reads CASSLHRGNTEVFF.

This clone has only a few counts. Here the gene names and germline are mouse. Read data end 1 residue before the CDR3 end; the end is taken from the germline J gene. The V and J genes are TRBV3 and TRBJ2-7, with 8 positions matching TRBD1. V shed 3 bases and J 6 bases; nucleotides not matched to a gene: 1. From germline, CDR1 is SNHLY and CDR2 FYNGKV (reference sequence). The CDR3 totals 12 residues. The part of the CDR3 DNA that was read is TGTGCCAGCAGCTTGGACAGGGTTGAACAGTAC. Its translation: CASSLDRVEQY. The whole CDR3 is CASSLDRVEQYF.

Relative to its sample, this clone is large (0.1 to 1%). Germline and genes here are mouse. Read data end 1 residue before the CDR3 end; the end is taken from the germline J gene. The chain is built from TRBV3 and TRBJ2-1, with 9 bases aligning to TRBD2. The CDR3 spans 14 residues. V trimming: 3 bases; J trimming: 3 bases; junction bases outside the gene matches: 0. The germline CDR1 and CDR2 sequences are SNHLY and FYNGKV (reference sequence). The DNA read from the CDR3 is TGTGCCAGCAGCTTCTGGGGGGGCTATGCTGAGCAGTTC. Amino acid sequence: CASSFWGGYAEQF. The complete CDR3 reads CASSFWGGYAEQFF.

Worth noting for this clone: Any gene name here is a mouse gene name. Sequencing ends 1 residue short of the CDR3 end; the germline J gene provides the rest. The rearrangement joins TRBV17 to TRBJ2-1, with TRBD2 matching 10 bases. With 3 bases clipped from V and 4 bases from J, the junction kept 0 bases outside the gene matches. The CDR3 contains 14 residues. Per the germline V gene, CDR1 is MNHDT and CDR2 is YYDKIL. Incomplete CDR3 DNA: TGTGCTAGCAGTAGGACTGGGGGGTATGCTGAGCAGTTC. It is translated as CASSRTGGYAEQF. The entire CDR3 is CASSRTGGYAEQFF.

In regard to this clone: All gene names here are mouse names. The CDR3 bases that were read are TGTGCCAGCAGTCAGCAGGGGACGGCTCCGCTT. Translated, it gives CASSQQGTAPL. The full-length CDR3 reads as CASSQQGTAPLF. V and J are TRBV26 and TRBJ1-5; possibly TRBD1 for D (6 bases). The read ends 1 residue before the CDR3 terminus; that terminus is restored from the germline J gene. The CDR3 has 12 amino acids. CDR1 is KGHPV and CDR2 is FQNQEV in the germline V gene (reference sequence). Trimming removed 4 bases from V and 9 bases from J, with 10 bases in between.

As to this clone: Genes here carry mouse names. The read stops 1 residue short of the end of the CDR3; the missing end is completed from the germline J gene. The genes are TRBV26 and TRBJ2-3, with 7 positions matching TRBD1. The germline V gene encodes CDR1 KGHPV and CDR2 FQNQEV (reference sequence). With 4 bases clipped from V and 1 base from J, the junction kept 8 bases outside the gene matches. This CDR3 region has 16 residues. The CDR3 sequence is CASSPDRARGAETLYF. The DNA read from the CDR3 is TGTGCCAGCAGTCCCGACAGGGCTCGAGGTGCAGAAACGCTGTAT.